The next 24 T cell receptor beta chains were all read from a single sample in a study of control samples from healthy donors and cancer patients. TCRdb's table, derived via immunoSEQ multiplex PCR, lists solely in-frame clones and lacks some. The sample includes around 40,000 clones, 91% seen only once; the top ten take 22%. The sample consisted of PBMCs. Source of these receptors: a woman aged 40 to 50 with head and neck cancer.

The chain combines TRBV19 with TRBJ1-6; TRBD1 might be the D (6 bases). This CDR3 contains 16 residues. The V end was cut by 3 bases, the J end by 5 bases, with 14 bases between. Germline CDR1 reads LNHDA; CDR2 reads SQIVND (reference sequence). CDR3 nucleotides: TGTGCCAGTAGTATCGGGACAACTAAGGATAATTCACCCCTCCACTTT. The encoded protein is CASSIGTTKDNSPLHF.

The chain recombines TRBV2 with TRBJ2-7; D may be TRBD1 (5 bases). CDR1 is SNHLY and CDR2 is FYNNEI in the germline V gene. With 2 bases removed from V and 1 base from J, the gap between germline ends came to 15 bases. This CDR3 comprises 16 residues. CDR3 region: CASSESRGRVSYEQYF. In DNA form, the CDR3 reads TGTGCCAGCAGTGAAAGTAGGGGCAGGGTTTCCTACGAGCAGTACTTC.

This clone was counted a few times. The CDR3 sequence is CASSLTEVTEAFF. The CDR3, as DNA: TGTGCCAGCAGCTTAACCGAGGTGACTGAAGCTTTCTTT. The V call is TRBV7-8, the J call TRBJ1-1; D gene unclear. CDR1 and CDR2 from the germline V gene are SGHVS and FQNEAQ. The CDR3 spans 13 residues. V dropped 2 bases and J dropped 5 bases, with 9 bases sitting between them.

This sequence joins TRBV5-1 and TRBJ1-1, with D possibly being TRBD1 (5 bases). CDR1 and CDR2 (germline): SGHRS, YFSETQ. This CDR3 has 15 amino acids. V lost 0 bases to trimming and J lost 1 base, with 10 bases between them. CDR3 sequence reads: CASSLEDNRNTEAFF. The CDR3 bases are TGCGCCAGCAGCTTGGAGGACAATCGGAACACTGAAGCTTTCTTT. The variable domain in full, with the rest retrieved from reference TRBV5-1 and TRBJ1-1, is KAGVTQTPRYLIKTRGQQVTLSCSPISGHRSVSWYQQTPGQGLQFLFEYFSETQRNKGNFPGRFSGRQFSNSRSEMNVSTLELGDSALYLCASSLEDNRNTEAFFGQGTRLTVV.

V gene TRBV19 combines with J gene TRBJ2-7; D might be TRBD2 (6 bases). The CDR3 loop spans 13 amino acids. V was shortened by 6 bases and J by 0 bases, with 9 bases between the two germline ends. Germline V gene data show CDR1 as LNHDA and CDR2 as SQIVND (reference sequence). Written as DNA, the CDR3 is TGTGCCAGTAGAAAGACTAGCTCCTACGAGCAGTACTTC. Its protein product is CASRKTSSYEQYF.

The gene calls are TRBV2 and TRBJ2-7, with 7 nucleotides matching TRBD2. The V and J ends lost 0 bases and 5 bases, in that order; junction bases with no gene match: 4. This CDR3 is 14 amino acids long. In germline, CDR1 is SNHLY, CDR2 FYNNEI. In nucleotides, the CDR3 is TGTGCCAGCAGTGAAGCGCTTCGGGAGGACGAGCAGTACTTC. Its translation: CASSEALREDEQYF.

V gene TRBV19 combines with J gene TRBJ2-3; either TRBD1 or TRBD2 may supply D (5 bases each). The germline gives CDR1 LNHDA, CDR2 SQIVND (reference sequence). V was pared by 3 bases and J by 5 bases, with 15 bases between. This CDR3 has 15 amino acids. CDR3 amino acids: CASSIARGLQDTQYF. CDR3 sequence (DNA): TGTGCCAGTAGTATCGCGAGGGGCTTACAAGATACGCAGTATTTT.

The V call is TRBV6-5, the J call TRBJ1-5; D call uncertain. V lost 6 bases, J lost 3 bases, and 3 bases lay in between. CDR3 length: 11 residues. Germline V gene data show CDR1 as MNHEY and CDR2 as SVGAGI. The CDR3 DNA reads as TGTGCCAGCAGGGACAATCAGCCCCAGCATTTT. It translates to CASRDNQPQHF.

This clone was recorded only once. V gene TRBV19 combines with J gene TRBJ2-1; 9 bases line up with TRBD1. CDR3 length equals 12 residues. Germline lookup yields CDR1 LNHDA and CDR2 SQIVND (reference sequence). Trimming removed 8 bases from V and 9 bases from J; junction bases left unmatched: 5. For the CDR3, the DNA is TGTGCCAGTGACAGGGGGATTGGTGAGCAGTTCTTC. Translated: CASDRGIGEQFF.

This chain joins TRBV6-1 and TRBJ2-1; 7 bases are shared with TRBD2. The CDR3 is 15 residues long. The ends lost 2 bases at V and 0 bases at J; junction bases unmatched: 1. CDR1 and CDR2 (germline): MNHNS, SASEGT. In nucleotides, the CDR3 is TGTGCCAGCAGTGAATTAGCGGGCTCCTACAATGAGCAGTTCTTC. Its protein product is CASSELAGSYNEQFF.

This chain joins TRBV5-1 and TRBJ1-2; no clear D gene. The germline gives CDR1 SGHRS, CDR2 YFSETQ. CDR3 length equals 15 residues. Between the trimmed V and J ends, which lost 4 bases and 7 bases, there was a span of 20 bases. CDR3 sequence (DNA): TGCGCCAGCAGCCGGACTTCCGGGGATACCGGTGGCTACACCTTC. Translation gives CASSRTSGDTGGYTF.

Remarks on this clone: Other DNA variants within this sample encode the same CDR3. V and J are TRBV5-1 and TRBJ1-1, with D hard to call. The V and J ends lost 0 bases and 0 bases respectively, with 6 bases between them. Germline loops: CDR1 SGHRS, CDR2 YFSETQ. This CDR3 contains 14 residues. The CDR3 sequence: CASSLDGLNTEAFF. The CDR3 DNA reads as TGCGCCAGCAGCTTGGATGGTCTGAACACTGAAGCTTTCTTT.

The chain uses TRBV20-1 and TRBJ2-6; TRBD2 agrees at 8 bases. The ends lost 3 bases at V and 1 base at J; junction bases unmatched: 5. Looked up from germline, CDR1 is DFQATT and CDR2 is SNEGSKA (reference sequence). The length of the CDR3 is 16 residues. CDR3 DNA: TGCAGTGCTAGTCCGGGGGGGCCTTCTGGGGCCAACGTCCTGACTTTC. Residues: CSASPGGPSGANVLTF.

Here the CDR3 DNA reads TGCGCCAGCAGCCGGGAAGCGGGGGGAACCTACAATGAGCAGTTCTTC. Translated: CASSREAGGTYNEQFF. The V call is TRBV5-1, the J call TRBJ2-1, with TRBD2 matching 9 bases. Germline V gene lookup returns CDR1 SGHRS and CDR2 YFSETQ. J was trimmed by 2 bases and V by 4 bases; bases with no gene match: 7. The CDR3 is made up of 16 amino acids.

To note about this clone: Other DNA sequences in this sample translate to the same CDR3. In nucleotides, the CDR3 is TGTGCCAGCAGCTACAGGCGGACTAGCGACGAGCAGTACTTC. Its translation: CASSYRRTSDEQYF. The chain joins TRBV6-6 to TRBJ2-7; TRBD2 aligns across 9 bases. Germline V gene sequence: CDR1 MNHNY, CDR2 SVGAGI (reference sequence). The CDR3 runs to 14 residues. With 6 bases clipped from V and 5 bases from J, the junction kept 8 bases outside the gene matches.

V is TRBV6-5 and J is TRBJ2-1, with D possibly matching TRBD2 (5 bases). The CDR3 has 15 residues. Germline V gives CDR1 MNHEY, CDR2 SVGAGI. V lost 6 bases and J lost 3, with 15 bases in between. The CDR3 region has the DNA TGTGCCAGCAGCAAGGACTTCCCTCGCTACAATGAGCAGTTCTTC. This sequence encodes CASSKDFPRYNEQFF.

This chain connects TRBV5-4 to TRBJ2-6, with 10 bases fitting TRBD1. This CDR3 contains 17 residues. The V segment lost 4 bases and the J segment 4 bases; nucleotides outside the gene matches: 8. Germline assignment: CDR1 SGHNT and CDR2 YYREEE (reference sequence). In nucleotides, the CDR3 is TGTGCCAGCAGCGGGGACAGGGGCTCTCTCGGGGCCAACGTCCTGACTTTC. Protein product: CASSGDRGSLGANVLTF. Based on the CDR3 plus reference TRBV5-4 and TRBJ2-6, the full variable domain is ETGVTQSPTHLIKTRGQQVTLRCSSQSGHNTVSWYQQALGQGPQFIFQYYREEENGRGNFPPRFSGLQFPNYSSELNVNALELDDSALYLCASSGDRGSLGANVLTFGAGSRLTVL.

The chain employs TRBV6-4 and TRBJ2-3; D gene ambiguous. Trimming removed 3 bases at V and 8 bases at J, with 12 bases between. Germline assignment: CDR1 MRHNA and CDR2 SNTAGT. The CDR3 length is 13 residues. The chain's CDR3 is CASSETNPGTQYF. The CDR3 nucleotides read TGTGCCAGCAGTGAAACTAATCCGGGTACGCAGTATTTT.

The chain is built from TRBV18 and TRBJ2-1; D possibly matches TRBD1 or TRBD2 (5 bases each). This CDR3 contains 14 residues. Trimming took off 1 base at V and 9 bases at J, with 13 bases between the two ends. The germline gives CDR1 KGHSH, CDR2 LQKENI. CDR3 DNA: TGTGCCAGCTCACCACAGAGGGGCAGACGTGAGCAGTTCTTC. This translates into CASSPQRGRREQFF.

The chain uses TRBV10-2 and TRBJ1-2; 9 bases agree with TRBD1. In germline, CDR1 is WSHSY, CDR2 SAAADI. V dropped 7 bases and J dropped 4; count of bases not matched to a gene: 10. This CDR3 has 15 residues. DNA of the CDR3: TGCGCCAGCACCTGGACAGGGGAAACGAGCTATGGCTACACCTTC. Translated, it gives CASTWTGETSYGYTF.

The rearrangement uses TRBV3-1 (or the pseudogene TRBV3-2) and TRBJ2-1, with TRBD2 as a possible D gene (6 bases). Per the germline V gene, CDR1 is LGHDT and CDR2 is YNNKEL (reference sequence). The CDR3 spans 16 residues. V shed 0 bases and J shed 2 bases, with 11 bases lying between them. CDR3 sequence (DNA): TGTGCCAGCAGCCAAGATGCGGGGCGGCCCTACAATGAGCAGTTCTTC. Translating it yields CASSQDAGRPYNEQFF.

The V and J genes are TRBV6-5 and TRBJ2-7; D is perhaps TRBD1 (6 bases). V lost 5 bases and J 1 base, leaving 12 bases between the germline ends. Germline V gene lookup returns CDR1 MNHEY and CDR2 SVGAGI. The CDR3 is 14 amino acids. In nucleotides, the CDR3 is TGTGCCAGCAGTAGAGGCAGGGGATCCTACGAGCAGTACTTC. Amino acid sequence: CASSRGRGSYEQYF.

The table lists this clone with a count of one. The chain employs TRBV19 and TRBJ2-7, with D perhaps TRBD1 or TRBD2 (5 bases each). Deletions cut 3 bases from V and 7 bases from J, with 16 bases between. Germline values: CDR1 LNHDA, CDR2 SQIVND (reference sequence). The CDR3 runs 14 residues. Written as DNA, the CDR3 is TGTGCCAGTAGTATGTGGGGGACCGCCGGGGAGCAGTACTTC. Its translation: CASSMWGTAGEQYF.

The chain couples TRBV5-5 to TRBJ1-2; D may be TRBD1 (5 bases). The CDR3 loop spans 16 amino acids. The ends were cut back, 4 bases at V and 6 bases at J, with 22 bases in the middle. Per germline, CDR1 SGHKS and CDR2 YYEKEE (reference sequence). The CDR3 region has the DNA TGTGCCAGCAGCCTCCTAGGGCAGGGAGCGGTCCATGGCTACACCTTC. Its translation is CASSLLGQGAVHGYTF.